This T cell receptor (beta chain) was found in a study of shared clonotypes between healthy human individuals. Across the whole study: Researchers assigned three CD4 naive, three CD4 memory, two CD8 naive and one CD8 memory plate to each donor.

With respect to this clone: What it binds is unknown.

The CDR3 has 17 amino acids. V lost 4 bases, J lost 2 bases, and 12 bases stayed unmatched. The germline CDR1 and CDR2 sequences are ENHRY and SYGVKD. Assay used: immunoSEQ multiplex PCR; TCRdb lists only in-frame clones, some missing. The data hold about 380,000 clones, with around 96% observed a single time. Findings and limits, study-wide: Shared across several donors were around 4.7% of the naive CD4 clonotypes. Represented genetic and exposure-history diversity was restricted by having few donors.

The V call is TRBV10-3, the J call TRBJ2-5, with 8 bases identical to TRBD1. This sequence was found in a man aged 25-45 years in good health. Specimen: memory CD8+ T cells sorted from blood. Subset of the sample: CD45RO+ cells pooled with CCR7-negative TemRA cells. CDR3 loop: CAISGGQGASFQETQYF. CDR3 DNA: TGTGCCATCAGTGGGGGCCAGGGGGCCTCCTTTCAAGAGACCCAGTACTTC.